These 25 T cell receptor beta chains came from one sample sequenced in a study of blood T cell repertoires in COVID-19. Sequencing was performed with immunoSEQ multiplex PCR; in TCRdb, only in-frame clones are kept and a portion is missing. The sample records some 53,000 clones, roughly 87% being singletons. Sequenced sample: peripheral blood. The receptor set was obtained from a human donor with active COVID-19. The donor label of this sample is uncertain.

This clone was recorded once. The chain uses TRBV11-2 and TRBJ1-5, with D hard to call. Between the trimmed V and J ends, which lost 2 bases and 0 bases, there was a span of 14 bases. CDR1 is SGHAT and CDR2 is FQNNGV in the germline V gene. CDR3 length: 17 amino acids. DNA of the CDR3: TGTGCCAGCAGCTTACACATCCGGGAAATTAGCAATCAGCCCCAGCATTTT. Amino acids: CASSLHIREISNQPQHF.

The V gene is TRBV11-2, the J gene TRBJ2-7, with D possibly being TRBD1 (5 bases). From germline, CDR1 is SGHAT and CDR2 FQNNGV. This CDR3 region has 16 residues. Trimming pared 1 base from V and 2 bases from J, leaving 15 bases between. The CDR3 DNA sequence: TGTGCCAGCAGCTTAGCGCAGGGATTCGCCCCCTACGAGCAGTACTTC. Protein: CASSLAQGFAPYEQYF.

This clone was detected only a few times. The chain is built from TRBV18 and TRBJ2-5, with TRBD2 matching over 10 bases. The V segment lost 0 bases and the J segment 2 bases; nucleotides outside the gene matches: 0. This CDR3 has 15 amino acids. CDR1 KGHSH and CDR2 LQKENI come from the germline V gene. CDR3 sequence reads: CASSPPTSGQETQYF. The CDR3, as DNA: TGTGCCAGCTCACCACCGACTAGCGGGCAAGAGACCCAGTACTTC.

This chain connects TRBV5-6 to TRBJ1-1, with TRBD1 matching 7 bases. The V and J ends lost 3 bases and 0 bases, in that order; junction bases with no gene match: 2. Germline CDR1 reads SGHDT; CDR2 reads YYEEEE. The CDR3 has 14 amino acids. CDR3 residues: CASSWGQMNTEAFF. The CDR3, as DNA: TGTGCCAGCAGCTGGGGACAGATGAACACTGAAGCTTTCTTT. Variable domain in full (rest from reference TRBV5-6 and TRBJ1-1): DAGVTQSPTHLIKTRGQQVTLRCSPKSGHDTVSWYQQALGQGPQFIFQYYEEEERQRGNFPDRFSGHQFPNYSSELNVNALLLGDSALYLCASSWGQMNTEAFFGQGTRLTVV.

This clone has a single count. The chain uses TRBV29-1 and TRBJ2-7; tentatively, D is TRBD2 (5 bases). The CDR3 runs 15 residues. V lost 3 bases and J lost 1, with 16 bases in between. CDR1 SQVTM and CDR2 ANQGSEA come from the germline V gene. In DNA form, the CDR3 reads TGCAGCGTTGAGCTTCGGGAACTCCCTTCCTACGAGCAGTACTTC. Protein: CSVELRELPSYEQYF.

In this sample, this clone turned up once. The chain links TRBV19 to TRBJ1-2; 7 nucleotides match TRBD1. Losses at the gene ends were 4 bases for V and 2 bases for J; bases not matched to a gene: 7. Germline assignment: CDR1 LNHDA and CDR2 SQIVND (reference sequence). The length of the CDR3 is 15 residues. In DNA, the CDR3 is TGTGCCAGTAGTACCACTGGGGACAGCAACTATGGCTACACCTTC. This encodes CASSTTGDSNYGYTF. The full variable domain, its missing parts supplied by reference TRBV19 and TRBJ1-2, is DGGITQSPKYLFRKEGQNVTLSCEQNLNHDAMYWYRQDPGQGLRLIYYSQIVNDFQKGDIAEGYSVSREKKESFPLTVTSAQKNPTAFYLCASSTTGDSNYGYTFGSGTRLTVV.

CDR3 DNA sequence: TGTGCCACCAGTGATTCTAGCGGGGGGAGCACAGATACGCAGTATTTT. Encoded protein: CATSDSSGGSTDTQYF. The chain couples TRBV24-1 to TRBJ2-3; 11 bases line up with TRBD2. Germline V gene lookup returns CDR1 KGHDR and CDR2 SFDVKD. This CDR3 spans 16 amino acids. J was trimmed by 0 bases and V by 2 bases; bases with no gene match: 0.

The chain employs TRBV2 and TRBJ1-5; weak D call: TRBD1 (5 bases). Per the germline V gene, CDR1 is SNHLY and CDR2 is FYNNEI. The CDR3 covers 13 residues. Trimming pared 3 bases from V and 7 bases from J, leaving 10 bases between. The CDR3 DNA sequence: TGTGCCAGCAGTGATCGGGGGGTGCAGCCCCAGCATTTT. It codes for CASSDRGVQPQHF.

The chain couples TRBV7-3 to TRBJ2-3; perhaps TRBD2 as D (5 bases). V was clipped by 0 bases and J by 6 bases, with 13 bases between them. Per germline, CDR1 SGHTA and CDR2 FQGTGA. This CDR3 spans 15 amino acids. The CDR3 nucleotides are TGTGCCAGCAGCTTAACGTTTACTAGTCCCGATACGCAGTATTTT. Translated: CASSLTFTSPDTQYF. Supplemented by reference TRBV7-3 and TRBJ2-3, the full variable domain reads GAGVSQTPSNKVTEKGKYVELRCDPISGHTALYWYRQSLGQGPEFLIYFQGTGAADDSGLPNDRFFAVRPEGSVSTLKIQRTERGDSAVYLCASSLTFTSPDTQYFGPGTRLTVL.

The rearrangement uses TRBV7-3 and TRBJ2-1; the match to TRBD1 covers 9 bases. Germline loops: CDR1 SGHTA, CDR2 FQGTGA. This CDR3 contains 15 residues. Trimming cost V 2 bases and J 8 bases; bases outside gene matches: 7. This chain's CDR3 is CASSLGGQGIYEQFF. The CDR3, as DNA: TGTGCCAGCAGCTTAGGGGGACAGGGAATATATGAGCAGTTCTTC.

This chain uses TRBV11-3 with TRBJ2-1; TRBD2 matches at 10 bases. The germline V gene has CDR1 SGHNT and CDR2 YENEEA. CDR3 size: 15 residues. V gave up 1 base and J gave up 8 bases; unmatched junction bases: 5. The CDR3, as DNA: TGTGCCAGCAGCTTAGGAGCGGGGGGGTTCTATGAGCAGTTCTTC. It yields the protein CASSLGAGGFYEQFF.

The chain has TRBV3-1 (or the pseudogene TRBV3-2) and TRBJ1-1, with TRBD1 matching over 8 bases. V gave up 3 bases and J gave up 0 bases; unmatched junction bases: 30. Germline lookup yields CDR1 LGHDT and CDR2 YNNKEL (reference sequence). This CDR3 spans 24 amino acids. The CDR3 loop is CASSQKVLSAVGQGDQGLNTEAFF. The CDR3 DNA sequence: TGTGCCAGCAGCCAGAAAGTTCTCTCCGCCGTTGGACAGGGAGACCAGGGGCTGAACACTGAAGCTTTCTTT.

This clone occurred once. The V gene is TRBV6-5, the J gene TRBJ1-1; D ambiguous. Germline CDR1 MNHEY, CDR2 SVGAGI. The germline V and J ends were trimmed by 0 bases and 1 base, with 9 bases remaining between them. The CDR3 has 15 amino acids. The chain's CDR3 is CASSYSSRGNTEAFF. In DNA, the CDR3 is TGTGCCAGCAGTTACTCGAGCCGGGGGAACACTGAAGCTTTCTTT.

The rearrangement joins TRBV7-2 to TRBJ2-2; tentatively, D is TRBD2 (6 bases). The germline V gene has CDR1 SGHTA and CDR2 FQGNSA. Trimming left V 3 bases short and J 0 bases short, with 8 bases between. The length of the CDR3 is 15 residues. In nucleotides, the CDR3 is TGTGCCAGCAGCTTGGGGGGACCGAACACCGGGGAGCTGTTTTTT. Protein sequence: CASSLGGPNTGELFF.

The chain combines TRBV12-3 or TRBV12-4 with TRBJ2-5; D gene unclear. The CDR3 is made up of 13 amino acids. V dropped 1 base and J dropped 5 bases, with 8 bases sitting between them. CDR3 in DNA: TGTGCCAGCAGTTTAGGAGATGAGGAGACCCAGTACTTC. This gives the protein CASSLGDEETQYF.

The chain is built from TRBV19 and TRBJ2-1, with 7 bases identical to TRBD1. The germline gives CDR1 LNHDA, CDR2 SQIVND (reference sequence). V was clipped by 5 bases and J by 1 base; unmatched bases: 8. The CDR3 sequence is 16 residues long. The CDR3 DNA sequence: TGTGCCAGTAGTTCGTCGGGACAGAAGTCCTACAATGAGCAGTTCTTC. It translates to CASSSSGQKSYNEQFF.

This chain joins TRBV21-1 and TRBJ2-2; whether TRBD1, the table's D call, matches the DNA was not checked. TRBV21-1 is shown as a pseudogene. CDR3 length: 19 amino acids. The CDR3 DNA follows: TGTGCCAGCAGCATGGGACAGGGGGTATATTTCGGGGGCGCCGGGGAGCTGTTTTTT. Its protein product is CASSMGQGVYFGGAGELFF.

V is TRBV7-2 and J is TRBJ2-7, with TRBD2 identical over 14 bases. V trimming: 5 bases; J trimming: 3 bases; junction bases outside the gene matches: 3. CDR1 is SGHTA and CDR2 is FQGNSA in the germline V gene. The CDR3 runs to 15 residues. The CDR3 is CASSTGLAGVYEQYF. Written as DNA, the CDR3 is TGTGCCAGCAGCACGGGACTAGCGGGGGTCTACGAGCAGTACTTC.

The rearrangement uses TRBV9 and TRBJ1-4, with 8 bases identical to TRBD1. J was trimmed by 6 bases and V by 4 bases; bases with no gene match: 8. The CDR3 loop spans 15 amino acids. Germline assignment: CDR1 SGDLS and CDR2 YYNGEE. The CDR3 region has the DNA TGTGCCAGCAGCCCCGAGACAGGGGTCGATGAAAAACTGTTTTTT. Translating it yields CASSPETGVDEKLFF.

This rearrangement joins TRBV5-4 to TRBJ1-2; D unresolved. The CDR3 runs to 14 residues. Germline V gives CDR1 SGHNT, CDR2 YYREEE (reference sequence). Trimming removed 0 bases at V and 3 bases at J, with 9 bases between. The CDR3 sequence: CASSLVEQYYGYTF. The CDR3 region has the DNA TGTGCCAGCAGCTTGGTCGAACAGTACTATGGCTACACCTTC. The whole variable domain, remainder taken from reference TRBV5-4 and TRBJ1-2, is ETGVTQSPTHLIKTRGQQVTLRCSSQSGHNTVSWYQQALGQGPQFIFQYYREEENGRGNFPPRFSGLQFPNYSSELNVNALELDDSALYLCASSLVEQYYGYTFGSGTRLTVV.

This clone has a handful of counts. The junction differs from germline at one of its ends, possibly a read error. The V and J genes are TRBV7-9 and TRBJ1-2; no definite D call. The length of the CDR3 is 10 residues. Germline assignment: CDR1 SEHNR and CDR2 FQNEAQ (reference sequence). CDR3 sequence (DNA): TGTGCCAGCAGCTTAGGCCCTAACTCCTTC. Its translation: CASSLGPNSF.

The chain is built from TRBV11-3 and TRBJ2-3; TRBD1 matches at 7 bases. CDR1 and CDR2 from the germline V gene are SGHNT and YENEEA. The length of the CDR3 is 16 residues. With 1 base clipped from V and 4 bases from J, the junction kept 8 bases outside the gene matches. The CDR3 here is CASSLATGVRADTQYF. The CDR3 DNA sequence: TGTGCCAGCAGCTTAGCCACAGGGGTGCGGGCAGATACGCAGTATTTT.

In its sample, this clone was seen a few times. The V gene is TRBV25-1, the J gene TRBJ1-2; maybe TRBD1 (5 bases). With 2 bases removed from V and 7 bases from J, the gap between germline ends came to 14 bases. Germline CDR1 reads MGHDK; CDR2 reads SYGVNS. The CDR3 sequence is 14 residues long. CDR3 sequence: CASSEEGRVSGYTF. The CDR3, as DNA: TGTGCCAGCAGTGAAGAAGGCAGGGTGTCTGGCTACACCTTC.

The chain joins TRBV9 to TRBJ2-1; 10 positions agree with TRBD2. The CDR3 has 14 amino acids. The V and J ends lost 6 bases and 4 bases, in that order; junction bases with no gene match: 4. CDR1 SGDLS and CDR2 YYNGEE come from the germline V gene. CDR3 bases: TGTGCCAGCACCCCGACTAGCGGGTACAATGAGCAGTTCTTC. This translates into CASTPTSGYNEQFF.

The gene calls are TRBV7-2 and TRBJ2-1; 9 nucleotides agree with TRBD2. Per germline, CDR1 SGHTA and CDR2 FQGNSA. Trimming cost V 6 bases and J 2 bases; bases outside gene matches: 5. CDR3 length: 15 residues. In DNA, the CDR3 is TGTGCCAGCAGTTCTCTAGCGGGGACCTACAATGAGCAGTTCTTC. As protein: CASSSLAGTYNEQFF.